These 9 T cell receptor beta chains share one sample of origin, sequenced in a study of OX40 agonist ivuxolimab in advanced cancers. Clones were read by immunoSEQ multiplex PCR, and TCRdb kept only the in-frame ones, dropping some. The sample includes about 100,000 clones, 94% of them seen just once. Material: CD4+ or CD8+ T cells sorted from blood, obtained in a trial of the OX40 agonist ivuxolimab. All receptors come from an adult with an advanced solid tumor such as melanoma, head and neck, liver or kidney cancer.

The genes are TRBV6-6 and TRBJ2-7; no clear D gene. The CDR3 is 13 amino acids. CDR1 and CDR2 from the germline V gene are MNHNY and SVGAGI (reference sequence). V dropped 2 bases and J dropped 5 bases, with 10 bases sitting between them. CDR3 amino acids: CASSYNVGNEQYF. The CDR3 DNA reads as TGTGCCAGCAGTTACAACGTGGGTAACGAGCAGTACTTC.

V and J are TRBV6-5 and TRBJ2-7, with D hard to call. Germline V gene data show CDR1 as MNHEY and CDR2 as SVGAGI. The CDR3 has 13 residues. Trimming shortened V by 6 bases and J by 2 bases, and 11 bases separated the two germline ends. CDR3 protein: CASSPGRAYEQYF. The CDR3 DNA is TGTGCCAGCAGCCCGGGCAGAGCCTACGAGCAGTACTTC.

This sequence joins TRBV4-1 and TRBJ2-3; TRBD2 matches at 10 bases. Unmatched junction bases numbered 3, after V lost 2 bases and J lost 1 base. The CDR3 runs to 16 residues. The V gene's germline CDR1 is MGHRA and CDR2 YSYEKL. CDR3 sequence: CASSQKGTSGTDTQYF. CDR3 bases: TGCGCCAGCAGCCAAAAAGGGACTAGCGGCACAGATACGCAGTATTTT.

The chain recombines TRBV29-1 with TRBJ2-3; D possibly corresponds to TRBD2 (5 bases). The germline V gene encodes CDR1 SQVTM and CDR2 ANQGSEA. V was shortened by 6 bases and J by 6 bases, with 13 bases between the two germline ends. CDR3 length: 12 residues. CDR3 bases: TGCAGCGTCCCCCCCGGGGAGGATACGCAGTATTTT. Translation: CSVPPGEDTQYF.

The V gene is TRBV27, the J gene TRBJ2-7; tentative D call: TRBD1 (6 bases). Trimming removed 5 bases from V and 3 bases from J, with 17 bases in between. CDR3 length: 15 residues. Per germline, CDR1 MNHEY and CDR2 SMNVEV (reference sequence). DNA of the CDR3: TGTGCCAGCAGTCCTCTTGGGACATTGGACTACGAGCAGTACTTC. This sequence encodes CASSPLGTLDYEQYF.

V is TRBV27 and J is TRBJ2-7; tentatively, D is TRBD1 or TRBD2 (5 bases each). The CDR3 spans 11 residues. Trimming stripped 4 bases from V and 5 bases from J, with 6 bases between. Germline CDR1 MNHEY, CDR2 SMNVEV (reference sequence). CDR3 bases: TGTGCCAGCAGTTGGGGGAACGAGCAGTACTTC. As protein: CASSWGNEQYF.

This chain uses TRBV25-1 with TRBJ2-6; TRBD1 matches at 10 bases. Unmatched junction bases numbered 5, after V lost 2 bases and J lost 1 base. This CDR3 region has 18 residues. CDR1 is MGHDK and CDR2 is SYGVNS in the germline V gene. CDR3 coding DNA: TGTGCCAGCAGTGAAAGGGGGACAGGGGTGTCTGGGGCCAACGTCCTGACTTTC. Its translation is CASSERGTGVSGANVLTF.

The gene calls are TRBV19 and TRBJ1-6; D is ambiguous. CDR1 is LNHDA, CDR2 SQIVND, per germline (reference sequence). V gave up 8 bases and J gave up 9 bases, with 5 bases separating them. The length of the CDR3 is 10 residues. The CDR3 spells CASGGSPLHF. The CDR3 DNA follows: TGTGCCAGTGGCGGTTCACCCCTCCACTTT.

The chain couples TRBV25-1 to TRBJ2-7, with D unclear. CDR3 size: 13 residues. Per germline, CDR1 MGHDK and CDR2 SYGVNS. The V and J ends lost 3 bases and 0 bases respectively, with 6 bases between them. The CDR3 sequence is CASSEGFSYEQYF. The DNA of the CDR3 is TGTGCCAGCAGTGAGGGTTTCTCCTACGAGCAGTACTTC.